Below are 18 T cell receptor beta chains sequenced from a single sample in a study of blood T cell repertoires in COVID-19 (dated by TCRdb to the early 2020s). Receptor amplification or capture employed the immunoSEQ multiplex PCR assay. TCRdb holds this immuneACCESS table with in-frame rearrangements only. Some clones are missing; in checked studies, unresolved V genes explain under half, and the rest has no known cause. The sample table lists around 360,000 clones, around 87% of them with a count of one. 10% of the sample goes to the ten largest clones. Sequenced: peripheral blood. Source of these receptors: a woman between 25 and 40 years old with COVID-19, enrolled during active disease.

CDR3 residues: CASSWGRNTEAFF. The CDR3 coding sequence is TGTGCCAGCAGTTGGGGGCGTAACACTGAAGCTTTCTTT. The J gene is TRBJ1-1, the V gene TRBV6-5; D possibly corresponds to TRBD1 (6 bases). CDR3 length equals 13 residues. Trimming stripped 4 bases from V and 2 bases from J, with 8 bases between. Per the germline V gene, CDR1 is MNHEY and CDR2 is SVGAGI.

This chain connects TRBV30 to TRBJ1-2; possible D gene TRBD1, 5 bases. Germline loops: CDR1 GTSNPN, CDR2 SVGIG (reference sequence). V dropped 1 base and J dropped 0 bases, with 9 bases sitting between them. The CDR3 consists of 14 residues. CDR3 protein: CAWSDQGSNYGYTF. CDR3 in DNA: TGTGCCTGGAGTGACCAGGGTTCTAACTATGGCTACACCTTC.

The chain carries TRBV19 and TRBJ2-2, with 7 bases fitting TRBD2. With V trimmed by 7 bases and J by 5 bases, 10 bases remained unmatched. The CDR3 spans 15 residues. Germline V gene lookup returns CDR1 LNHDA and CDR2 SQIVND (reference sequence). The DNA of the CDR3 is TGTGCCAGTAAGTCGGCGGGAGTGGAGACCGGGGAGCTGTTTTTT. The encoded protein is CASKSAGVETGELFF.

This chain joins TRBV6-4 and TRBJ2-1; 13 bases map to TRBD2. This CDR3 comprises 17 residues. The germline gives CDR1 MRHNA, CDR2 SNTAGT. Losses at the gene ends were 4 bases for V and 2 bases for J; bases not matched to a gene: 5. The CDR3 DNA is TGTGCCAGCAGTGGGACTAGCGGGAGTAGTCCCTACAATGAGCAGTTCTTC. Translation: CASSGTSGSSPYNEQFF.

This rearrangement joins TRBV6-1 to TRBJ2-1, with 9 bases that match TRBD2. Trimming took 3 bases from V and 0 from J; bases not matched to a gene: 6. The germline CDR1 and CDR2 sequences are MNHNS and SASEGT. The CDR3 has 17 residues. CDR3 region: CASSDVGSGSSYNEQFF. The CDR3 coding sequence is TGTGCCAGCAGTGACGTAGGTAGCGGGAGCTCCTACAATGAGCAGTTCTTC.

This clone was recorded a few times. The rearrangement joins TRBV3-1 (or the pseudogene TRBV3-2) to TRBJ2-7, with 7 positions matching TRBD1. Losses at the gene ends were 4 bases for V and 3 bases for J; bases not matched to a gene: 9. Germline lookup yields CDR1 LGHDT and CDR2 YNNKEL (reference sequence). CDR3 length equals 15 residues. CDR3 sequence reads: CASSPGTERGYEQYF. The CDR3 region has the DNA TGTGCCAGCAGCCCCGGGACAGAAAGGGGCTACGAGCAGTACTTC.

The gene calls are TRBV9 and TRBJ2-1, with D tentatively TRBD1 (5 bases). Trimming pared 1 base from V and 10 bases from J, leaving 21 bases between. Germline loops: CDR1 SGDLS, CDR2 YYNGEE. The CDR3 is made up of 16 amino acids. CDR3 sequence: CASSVHLGQPEDEQFF. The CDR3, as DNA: TGTGCCAGCAGCGTACATCTGGGGCAGCCTGAGGACGAGCAGTTCTTC.

The CDR3 nucleotides read TGTGCCAGCAGCACTACCCCCCCGGGAGCTAGCACAGATACGCAGTATTTT. Its protein is CASSTTPPGASTDTQYF. V is TRBV2 and J is TRBJ2-3; a weak D match, TRBD2 (6 bases). Trimming cost V 6 bases and J 0 bases, with 19 bases left between them. The germline CDR1 and CDR2 sequences are SNHLY and FYNNEI. This CDR3 is built from 17 residues.

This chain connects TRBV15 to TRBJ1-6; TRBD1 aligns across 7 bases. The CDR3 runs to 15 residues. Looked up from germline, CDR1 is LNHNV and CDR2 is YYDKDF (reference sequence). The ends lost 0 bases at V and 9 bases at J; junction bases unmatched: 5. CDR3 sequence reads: CATSRERQGRSPLHF. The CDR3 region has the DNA TGTGCCACCAGCAGAGAACGACAGGGTCGTTCACCCCTCCACTTT.

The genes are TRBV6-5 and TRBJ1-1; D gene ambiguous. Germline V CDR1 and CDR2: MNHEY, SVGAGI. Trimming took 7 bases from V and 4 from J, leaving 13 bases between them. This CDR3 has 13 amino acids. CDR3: CASIRREGTEAFF. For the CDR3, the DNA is TGTGCCAGCATTAGAAGGGAGGGCACTGAAGCTTTCTTT.

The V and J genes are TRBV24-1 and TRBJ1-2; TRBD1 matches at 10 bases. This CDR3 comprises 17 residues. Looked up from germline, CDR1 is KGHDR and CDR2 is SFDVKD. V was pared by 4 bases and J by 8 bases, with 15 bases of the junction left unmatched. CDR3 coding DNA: TGTGCCACCAGTGACAAATTTACCGACAGGGGGCGTAGGGGCTACACCTTC. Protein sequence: CATSDKFTDRGRRGYTF.

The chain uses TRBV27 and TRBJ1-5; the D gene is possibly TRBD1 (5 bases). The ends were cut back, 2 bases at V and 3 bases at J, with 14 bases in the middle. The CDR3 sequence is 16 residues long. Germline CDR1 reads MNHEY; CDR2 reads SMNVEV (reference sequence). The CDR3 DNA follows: TGTGCCAGCAGTTTAGGGGGGAGCAGAAACAATCAGCCCCAGCATTTT. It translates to CASSLGGSRNNQPQHF.

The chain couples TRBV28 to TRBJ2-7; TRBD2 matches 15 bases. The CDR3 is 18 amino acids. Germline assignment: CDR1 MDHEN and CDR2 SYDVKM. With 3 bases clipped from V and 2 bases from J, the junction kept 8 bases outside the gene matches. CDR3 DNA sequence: TGTGCCAGCAGTTTTGGGCTTTGGACTAGCGGGAGGGCCTACGAGCAGTACTTC. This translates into CASSFGLWTSGRAYEQYF.

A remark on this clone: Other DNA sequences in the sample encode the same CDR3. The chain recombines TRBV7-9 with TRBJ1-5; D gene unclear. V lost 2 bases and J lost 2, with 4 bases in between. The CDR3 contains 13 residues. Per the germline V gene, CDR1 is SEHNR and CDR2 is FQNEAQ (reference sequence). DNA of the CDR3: TGTGCCAGCAGCTTAACAGGCAATCAGCCCCAGCATTTT. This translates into CASSLTGNQPQHF.

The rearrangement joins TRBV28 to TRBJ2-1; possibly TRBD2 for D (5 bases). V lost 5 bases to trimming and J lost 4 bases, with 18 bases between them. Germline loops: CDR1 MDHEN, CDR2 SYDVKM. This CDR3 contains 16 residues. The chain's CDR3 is CASSLVSLGGYNEQFF. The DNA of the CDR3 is TGTGCCAGCAGTCTGGTGTCCCTCGGCGGGTACAATGAGCAGTTCTTC.

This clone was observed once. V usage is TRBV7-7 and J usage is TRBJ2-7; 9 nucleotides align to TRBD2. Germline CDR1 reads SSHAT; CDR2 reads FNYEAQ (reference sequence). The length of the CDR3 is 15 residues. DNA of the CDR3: TGTGCTAGCGGAACCGGGGTAGCGGGAGTCGGGGAGCAGTACTTC. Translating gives CASGTGVAGVGEQYF.

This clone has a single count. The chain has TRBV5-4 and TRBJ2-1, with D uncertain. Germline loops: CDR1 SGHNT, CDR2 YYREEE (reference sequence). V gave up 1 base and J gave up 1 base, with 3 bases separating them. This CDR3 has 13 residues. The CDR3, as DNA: TGTGCCAGCAGCTTGTCGTCCTACAATGAGCAGTTCTTC. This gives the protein CASSLSSYNEQFF.

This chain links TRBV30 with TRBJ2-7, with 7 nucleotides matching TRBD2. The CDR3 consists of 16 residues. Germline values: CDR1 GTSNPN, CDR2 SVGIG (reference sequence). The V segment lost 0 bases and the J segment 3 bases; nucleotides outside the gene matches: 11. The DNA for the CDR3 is TGTGCCTGGAGTGTACGGTGGCGGGAGATCGGCTACGAGCAGTACTTC. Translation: CAWSVRWREIGYEQYF.